The T cell receptor beta chain under discussion was sequenced for a study of long-term antiretroviral therapy in people with HIV. Background on the study: Samples from the earliest time points predate the 2015 immediate-ART recommendation by about a decade.

This clone has a handful of counts. At the survey level, the v3.0 immunoSEQ assay was run. This table comes from immunoSEQ multiplex PCR, and its TCRdb copy is limited to in-frame clones, with some not included. This sample has 38,000 or so clones, with 80% found just once. The clonotype was recovered from a young man with HIV. The sample in question was unsorted PBMCs, obtained 1.5 years after starting antiretroviral therapy.

The CDR3 here is CASSIAGIAYEQYF. The CDR3 region has the DNA TGTGCCAGCAGTATAGCGGGGATAGCCTACGAGCAGTACTTC. The chain links TRBV6-5 to TRBJ2-7; 8 nucleotides align to TRBD2. The J segment lost 2 bases and the V segment lost 5 bases, leaving 5 bases of the junction unmatched. Germline V gene data show CDR1 as MNHEY and CDR2 as SVGAGI. This CDR3 comprises 14 residues.